Listed here is a single T cell receptor beta chain. This record belongs to a study of cytomegalovirus exposure and HLA in healthy donors. The PCR had 60 Vbeta and 13 Jbeta primers. Method: immunoSEQ multiplex PCR; TCRdb's copy keeps in-frame clones and lacks some. The sample contains fewer than 55,000 clones, roughly 70% of which appear only once. This CDR3 has 16 residues. Losses at the gene ends were 4 bases for V and 7 bases for J; bases not matched to a gene: 8. CDR1 and CDR2 from the germline V gene are SGHRS and YFSETQ. The sequenced sample consisted of PBMCs. The V and J genes are TRBV5-1 and TRBJ2-2, with 12 bases identical to TRBD2. The TCR comes from a woman aged 45 to 65 in good health and CMV-seropositive. The CDR3, as DNA: TGCGCCAGCAGCCCGACTAGCGGGAGTCGTGGCGGGGAGCTGTTTTTT. Translation: CASSPTSGSRGGELFF. The variable domain in full, with the rest retrieved from reference TRBV5-1 and TRBJ2-2, is KAGVTQTPRYLIKTRGQQVTLSCSPISGHRSVSWYQQTPGQGLQFLFEYFSETQRNKGNFPGRFSGRQFSNSRSEMNVSTLELGDSALYLCASSPTSGSRGGELFFGEGSRLTVL.